The 11 T cell receptor beta chains listed next were all sequenced from one sample in a study of T cells in Graves' hyperthyroidism and ophthalmopathy. From RNA transcripts, TCR beta CDR3 regions were amplified. Carried out on the TCR CDR3, a first-round RT-PCR used the HTBI primer set. TCRdb re-derived calls from the multiplex PCR reads in MiXCR, one entry per CDR3 protein. The repertoire includes fewer than 900,000 distinct CDR3 sequences, under 20% of them detected once, and over 15% sits in the top ten. What was sequenced was blood. These receptor sequences come from a woman in her 50s with Graves' hyperthyroidism that later progressed to Graves' ophthalmopathy.

This clonotype was recorded at least ten times. The V call is TRBV20-1, the J call TRBJ2-7; 9 positions agree with TRBD1. V lost 5 bases and J lost 7; bases outside the gene matches: 9. Germline values: CDR1 DFQATT, CDR2 SNEGSKA (reference sequence). The CDR3 is made up of 13 amino acids. This chain's CDR3 is CSAFGTGLGEQYF. In DNA form, the CDR3 reads TGCAGTGCTTTCGGGACAGGGCTGGGGGAGCAGTACTTC.

The chain recombines TRBV19 with TRBJ1-1, with unresolved D. Germline assignment: CDR1 LNHDA and CDR2 SQIVND (reference sequence). The CDR3 has 18 amino acids. The germline V and J ends were trimmed by 0 bases and 6 bases, with 23 bases remaining between them. In DNA, the CDR3 is TGTGCCAGTAGTATAGATCAACGGGCAGGTCGGGTACTCCCTGAAGCTTTCTTT. The encoded protein is CASSIDQRAGRVLPEAFF.

This clonotype was observed many times. J is TRBJ2-1 and V is TRBV11-2; D may match TRBD1 or TRBD2 (5 bases each). The CDR3 sequence is 11 residues long. Germline values: CDR1 SGHAT, CDR2 FQNNGV. V shed 5 bases and J shed 15 bases, with 14 bases lying between them. The CDR3 DNA reads TGTGCCAGCAGCGGGTTGGGACGTTCGTTCTTC. Its translation is CASSGLGRSFF. Full variable domain (remainder filled in from reference TRBV11-2 and TRBJ2-1): EAGVAQSPRYKIIEKRQSVAFWCNPISGHATLYWYQQILGQGPKLLIQFQNNGVVDDSQLPKDRFSAERLKGVDSTLKIQPAKLEDSAVYLCASSGLGRSFFGPGTRLTVL.

This clonotype was counted a few times. The J gene is TRBJ2-1, the V gene TRBV9; D not resolved. The V gene's germline CDR1 is SGDLS and CDR2 YYNGEE. Trimming took off 5 bases at V and 9 bases at J, with 21 bases between the two ends. The CDR3 totals 15 residues. CDR3 nucleotides: TGTGCCAGCAGGTCGGTGGGGTCCGAGATGAGTGAGCAGTTCTTC. Encoded protein: CASRSVGSEMSEQFF.

The chain joins TRBV6-1 to TRBJ1-4, with a possible D match to TRBD1 (6 bases). V was shortened by 5 bases and J by 0 bases, with 13 bases between the two germline ends. Germline CDR1 and CDR2: MNHNS and SASEGT. This CDR3 has 16 residues. In DNA form, the CDR3 reads TGTGCCAGCAGTCCGGACAGATATGCAACTAATGAAAAACTGTTTTTT. Its translation is CASSPDRYATNEKLFF.

In this sample, this clonotype turned up many times. This chain links TRBV12-3 or TRBV12-4 with TRBJ2-7; D is uncertain. The germline V and J ends were trimmed by 3 bases and 4 bases, with 10 bases remaining between them. The CDR3 spans 13 residues. CDR3 sequence reads: CASSFADAYEQYF. The CDR3 nucleotides read TGTGCCAGCAGTTTCGCCGATGCGTACGAGCAGTACTTC.

There are many counts of this clonotype. The V and J genes are TRBV6-5 and TRBJ2-5, with TRBD1 as a possible D gene (5 bases). Trimming pared 1 base from V and 2 bases from J, leaving 14 bases between. This CDR3 region has 16 residues. Germline CDR1 MNHEY, CDR2 SVGAGI. CDR3 protein: CASSYFSFRQQETQYF. In DNA form, the CDR3 reads TGTGCCAGCAGTTACTTTTCGTTCCGACAGCAAGAGACCCAGTACTTC.

J is TRBJ2-2 and V is TRBV3-1, with D uncertain. Germline loops: CDR1 LGHDT, CDR2 YNNKEL (reference sequence). With 0 bases removed from V and 6 bases from J, the gap between germline ends came to 8 bases. The CDR3 is 14 residues long. The CDR3 region has the DNA TGTGCCAGCAGCCAAGACCGAAAGGCCGGGGAGCTGTTTTTT. Translating it yields CASSQDRKAGELFF.

To note about this clonotype: A clone one base away is much larger, so this may be a read error. This chain connects TRBV3-1 to TRBJ1-2; 9 positions match TRBD1. The CDR3 sequence is 14 residues long. Germline V gene sequence: CDR1 LGHDT, CDR2 YNNKEL (reference sequence). CDR3 region: CAGSWNTGGTGYTF. Written as DNA, the CDR3 is TGTGCCGGCAGCTGGAATACAGGGGGCACGGGCTACACCTTC. The whole variable domain, filled in from reference TRBV3-1 and TRBJ1-2, reads DTAVSQTPKYLVTQMGNDKSIKCEQNLGHDTMYWYKQDSKKFLKIMFSYNNKELIINETVPNRFSPKSPDKAHLNLHINSLELGDSAVYFCAGSWNTGGTGYTFGSGTRLTVV.

The chain couples TRBV20-1 to TRBJ1-3, with D unresolved. With 5 bases removed from V and 1 base from J, the gap between germline ends came to 15 bases. There are 15 residues in the CDR3. CDR1 and CDR2 from the germline V gene are DFQATT and SNEGSKA (reference sequence). CDR3 protein: CSAGVTLGSGNTIYF. Here the CDR3 DNA reads TGCAGTGCTGGGGTCACCCTGGGGTCTGGAAACACCATATATTTT.

The V call is TRBV27, the J call TRBJ2-3, with D possibly TRBD2 on 6 matching bases. V lost 8 bases and J lost 2, with 14 bases in between. Germline-derived CDR1 and CDR2 are MNHEY and SMNVEV (reference sequence). CDR3 length: 14 amino acids. The CDR3 sequence: CASQGLALTDTQYF. In DNA form, the CDR3 reads TGTGCCAGCCAGGGACTGGCCCTCACAGATACGCAGTATTTT.